The next 9 T cell receptor beta chains were all read from a single sample in a study of cytomegalovirus exposure and HLA in healthy donors. The PCR used 60 Vbeta and 13 Jbeta primers. Assay used: immunoSEQ multiplex PCR; TCRdb lists only in-frame clones, some missing. The sample yields more than 80,000 clones, less than 85% seen once. The sample comprised PBMCs. Receptors were obtained from a woman aged 60-75 years in good health and CMV-seropositive.

The chain joins TRBV19 to TRBJ2-7, with D maybe TRBD2 (7 bases). Looked up from germline, CDR1 is LNHDA and CDR2 is SQIVND (reference sequence). With 7 bases removed from V and 5 bases from J, the gap between germline ends came to 18 bases. This CDR3 region has 14 residues. The CDR3 region is CASKINGGRDEQYF. The CDR3 coding sequence is TGTGCCAGTAAGATAAACGGGGGGCGAGACGAGCAGTACTTC.

As DNA, the CDR3 is TGTGCCAGCAGTTCTATGGGGGGGAGGGGGAACACTGAAGCTTTCTTT. It codes for CASSSMGGRGNTEAFF. The chain employs TRBV6-5 and TRBJ1-1; weak D call: TRBD1 (5 bases). Germline V lookup: CDR1 MNHEY, CDR2 SVGAGI. The CDR3 length is 16 residues. V lost 4 bases, J lost 1 base, and 16 bases lay in between.

This clone was recorded only once. This chain joins TRBV6-5 and TRBJ2-1, with 7 bases that match TRBD2. The length of the CDR3 is 13 residues. J lost 10 bases, V lost 6 bases, and 9 bases had no gene match. The germline V gene has CDR1 MNHEY and CDR2 SVGAGI. The CDR3 is CASSPPGLVEQFF. In nucleotides, the CDR3 is TGTGCCAGCAGCCCCCCTGGACTAGTCGAGCAGTTCTTC.

This clone has more than one count but fewer than ten. The J gene is TRBJ1-5, the V gene TRBV14; TRBD1 might be the D (6 bases). This CDR3 is 17 amino acids long. The germline V gene encodes CDR1 SGHDN and CDR2 FVKESK. V was cut by 1 base and J by 4 bases, with 17 bases left in between. The DNA of the CDR3 is TGTGCCAGCAGCCAAGGAGGGGACATTTGGGGGAATCAGCCCCAGCATTTT. Protein product: CASSQGGDIWGNQPQHF.

The chain joins TRBV19 to TRBJ2-3, with D perhaps TRBD2 (5 bases). This CDR3 is built from 13 residues. Trimming pared 5 bases from V and 4 bases from J, leaving 10 bases between. Germline CDR1 reads LNHDA; CDR2 reads SQIVND (reference sequence). The CDR3 sequence is CASSWPGADTQYF. CDR3 nucleotide sequence: TGTGCCAGTAGTTGGCCCGGGGCAGATACGCAGTATTTT. Full variable domain (missing parts from reference TRBV19 and TRBJ2-3): DGGITQSPKYLFRKEGQNVTLSCEQNLNHDAMYWYRQDPGQGLRLIYYSQIVNDFQKGDIAEGYSVSREKKESFPLTVTSAQKNPTAFYLCASSWPGADTQYFGPGTRLTVL.

This clone was seen only once. The V and J genes are TRBV18 and TRBJ2-1; 7 nucleotides agree with TRBD2. Germline CDR1 is KGHSH and CDR2 is LQKENI. V lost 0 bases and J lost 4; bases outside the gene matches: 3. The CDR3 consists of 15 residues. This chain's CDR3 is CASSPPGGSYNEQFF. CDR3 nucleotides: TGTGCCAGCTCACCACCTGGCGGGAGTTACAATGAGCAGTTCTTC.

V usage is TRBV6-5 and J usage is TRBJ1-1; D not certain. CDR3 length: 14 residues. Germline CDR1 MNHEY, CDR2 SVGAGI. V was clipped by 2 bases and J by 1 base, with 8 bases between them. The chain's CDR3 is CASSYGWANTEAFF. CDR3 DNA sequence: TGTGCCAGCAGTTACGGTTGGGCGAACACTGAAGCTTTCTTT.

This clone was picked up one time. The chain combines TRBV14 with TRBJ2-2; TRBD1 aligns across 7 bases. The V gene's germline CDR1 is SGHDN and CDR2 FVKESK. The CDR3 spans 13 residues. The trim removed 5 bases at V and 4 bases at J, leaving 1 base unmatched. The CDR3, as DNA: TGTGCCAGCAGCAGGGGGCTCACCGGGGAGCTGTTTTTT. This codes for CASSRGLTGELFF.

Concerning this clone itself: Other DNA sequences of this sample code for an identical CDR3. The chain has TRBV7-9 and TRBJ2-2; 8 positions match TRBD1. Germline V gives CDR1 SEHNR, CDR2 FQNEAQ (reference sequence). Trimming at V came to 6 bases and at J to 7 bases, leaving 7 bases not matched to a gene. The CDR3 consists of 14 residues. CDR3 nucleotide sequence: TGTGCCAGCAGGACCACAGGGGGGCTCGGGGAGCTGTTTTTT. Translating it yields CASRTTGGLGELFF.